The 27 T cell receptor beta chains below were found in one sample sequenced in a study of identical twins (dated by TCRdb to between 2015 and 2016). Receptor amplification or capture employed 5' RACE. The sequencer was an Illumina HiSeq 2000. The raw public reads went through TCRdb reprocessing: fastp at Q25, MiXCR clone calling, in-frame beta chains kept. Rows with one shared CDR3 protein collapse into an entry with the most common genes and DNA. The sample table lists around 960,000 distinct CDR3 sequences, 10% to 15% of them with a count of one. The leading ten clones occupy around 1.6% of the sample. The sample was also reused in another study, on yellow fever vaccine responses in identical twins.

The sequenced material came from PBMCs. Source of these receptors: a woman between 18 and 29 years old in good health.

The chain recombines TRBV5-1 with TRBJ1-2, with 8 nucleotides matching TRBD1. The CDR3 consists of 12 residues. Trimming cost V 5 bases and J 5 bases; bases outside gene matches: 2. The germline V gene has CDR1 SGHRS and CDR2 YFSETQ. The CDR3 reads CASRGQDYGYTF. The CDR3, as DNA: TGCGCCAGCAGGGGACAGGATTATGGCTACACCTTC.

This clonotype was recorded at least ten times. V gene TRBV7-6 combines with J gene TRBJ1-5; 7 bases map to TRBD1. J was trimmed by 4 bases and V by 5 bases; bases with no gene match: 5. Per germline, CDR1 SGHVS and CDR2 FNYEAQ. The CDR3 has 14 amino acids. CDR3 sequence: CASSLQGGNQPQHF. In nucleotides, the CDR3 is TGTGCCAGCAGCCTCCAGGGGGGTAATCAGCCCCAGCATTTT.

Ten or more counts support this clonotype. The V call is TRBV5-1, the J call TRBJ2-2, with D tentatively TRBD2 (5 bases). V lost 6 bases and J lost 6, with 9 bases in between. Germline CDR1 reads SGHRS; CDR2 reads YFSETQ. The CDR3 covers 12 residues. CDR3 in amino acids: CASKRDSGELFF. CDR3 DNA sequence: TGCGCCAGCAAGAGGGATTCCGGGGAGCTGTTTTTT.

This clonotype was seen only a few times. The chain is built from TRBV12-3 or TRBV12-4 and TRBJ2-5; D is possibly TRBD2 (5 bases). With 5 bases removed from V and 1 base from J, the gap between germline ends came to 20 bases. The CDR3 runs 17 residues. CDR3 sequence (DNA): TGTGCCAGCAGTCCTCCTTTGACGGGAAGAGGCCAAGAGACCCAGTACTTC. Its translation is CASSPPLTGRGQETQYF.

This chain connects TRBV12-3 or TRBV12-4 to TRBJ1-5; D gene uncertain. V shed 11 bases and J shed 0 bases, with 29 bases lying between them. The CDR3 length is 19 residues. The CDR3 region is CAFSFIEPFAGYSNQPQHF. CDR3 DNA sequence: TGTGCCTTCAGTTTTATAGAGCCGTTTGCGGGTTATAGCAATCAGCCCCAGCATTTT.

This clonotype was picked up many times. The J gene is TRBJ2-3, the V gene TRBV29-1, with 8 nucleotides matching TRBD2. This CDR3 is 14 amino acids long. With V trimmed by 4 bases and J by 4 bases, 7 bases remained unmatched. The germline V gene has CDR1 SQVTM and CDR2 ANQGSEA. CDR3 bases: TGCAGCGTTGTAAGCGGGAGTCGATCAGATACGCAGTATTTT. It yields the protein CSVVSGSRSDTQYF.

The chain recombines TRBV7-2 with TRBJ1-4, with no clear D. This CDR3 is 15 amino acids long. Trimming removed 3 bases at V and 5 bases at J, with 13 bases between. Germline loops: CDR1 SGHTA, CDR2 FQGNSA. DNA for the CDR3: TGTGCCAGCAGCTTTTCGGCCGGAATAAATGAAAAACTGTTTTTT. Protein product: CASSFSAGINEKLFF.

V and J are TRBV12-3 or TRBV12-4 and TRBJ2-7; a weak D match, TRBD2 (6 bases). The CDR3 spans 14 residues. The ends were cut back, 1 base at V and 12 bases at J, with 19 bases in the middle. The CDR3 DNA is TGTGCCAGCAGTTTAGGGCCCCCGGGCAGCGGGTTGTACGTC. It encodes CASSLGPPGSGLYV.

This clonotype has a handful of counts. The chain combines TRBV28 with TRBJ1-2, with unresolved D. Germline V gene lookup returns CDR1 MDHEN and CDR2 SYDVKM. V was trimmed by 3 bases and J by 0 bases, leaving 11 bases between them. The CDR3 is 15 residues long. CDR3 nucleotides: TGTGCCAGCAGTTTCCGCACCAGATCTAACTATGGCTACACCTTC. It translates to CASSFRTRSNYGYTF.

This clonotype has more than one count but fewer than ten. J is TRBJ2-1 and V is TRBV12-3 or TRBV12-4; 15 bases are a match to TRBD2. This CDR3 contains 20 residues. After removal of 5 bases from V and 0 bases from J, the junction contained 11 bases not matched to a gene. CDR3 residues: CASSPTRTSGGASSYNEQFF. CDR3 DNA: TGTGCCAGCAGTCCTACCCGGACTAGCGGGGGGGCCAGCTCCTACAATGAGCAGTTCTTC.

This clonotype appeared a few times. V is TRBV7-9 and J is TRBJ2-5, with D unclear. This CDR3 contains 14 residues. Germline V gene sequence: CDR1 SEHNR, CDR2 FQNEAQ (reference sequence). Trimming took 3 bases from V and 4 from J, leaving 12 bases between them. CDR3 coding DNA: TGTGCCAGCAGCTTTATCAGCTACCCAGAGACCCAGTACTTC. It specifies CASSFISYPETQYF. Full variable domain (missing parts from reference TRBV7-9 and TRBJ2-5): DTGVSQNPRHKITKRGQNVTFRCDPISEHNRLYWYRQTLGQGPEFLTYFQNEAQLEKSRLLSDRFSAERPKGSFSTLEIQRTEQGDSAMYLCASSFISYPETQYFGPGTRLLVL.

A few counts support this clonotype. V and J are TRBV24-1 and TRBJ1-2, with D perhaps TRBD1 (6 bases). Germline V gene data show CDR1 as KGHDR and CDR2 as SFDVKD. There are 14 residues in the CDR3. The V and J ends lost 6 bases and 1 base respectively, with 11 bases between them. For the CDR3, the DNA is TGTGCCACCAGTTCCGGACAGATTAACTATGGCTACACCTTC. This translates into CATSSGQINYGYTF.

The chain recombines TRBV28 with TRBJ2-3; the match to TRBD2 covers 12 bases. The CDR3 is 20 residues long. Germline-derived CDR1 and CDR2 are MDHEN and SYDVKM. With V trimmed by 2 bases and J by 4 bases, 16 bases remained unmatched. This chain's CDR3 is CASSLPSSGGARVQADTQYF. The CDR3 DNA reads TGTGCCAGCAGTTTACCTTCTAGCGGGGGGGCCCGAGTTCAGGCAGATACGCAGTATTTT.

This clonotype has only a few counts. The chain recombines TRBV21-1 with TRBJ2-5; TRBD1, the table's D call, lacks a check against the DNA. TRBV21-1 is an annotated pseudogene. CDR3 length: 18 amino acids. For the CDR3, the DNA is TGTGCCAGCAGCAAGTTGGCAGGGACGAGGGAGTACCAAGAGACCCAGTACTTC. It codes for CASSKLAGTREYQETQYF.

The CDR3 sequence is CSANHLGANTGELFF. In nucleotides, the CDR3 is TGCAGTGCTAACCACCTAGGGGCGAACACCGGGGAGCTGTTTTTT. V and J are TRBV20-1 and TRBJ2-2, with a tentative D call TRBD1 (5 bases). CDR3 length: 15 residues. Germline CDR1 is DFQATT and CDR2 is SNEGSKA (reference sequence). V was clipped by 4 bases and J by 0 bases, with 12 bases between them.

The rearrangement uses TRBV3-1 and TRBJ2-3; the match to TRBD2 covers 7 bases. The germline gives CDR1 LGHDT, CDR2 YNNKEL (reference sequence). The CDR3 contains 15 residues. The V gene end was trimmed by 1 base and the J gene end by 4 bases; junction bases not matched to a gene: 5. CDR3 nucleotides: TGTGCCAGCAGCCAAGCGGGAGGAGGGGCAGATACGCAGTATTTT. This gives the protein CASSQAGGGADTQYF.

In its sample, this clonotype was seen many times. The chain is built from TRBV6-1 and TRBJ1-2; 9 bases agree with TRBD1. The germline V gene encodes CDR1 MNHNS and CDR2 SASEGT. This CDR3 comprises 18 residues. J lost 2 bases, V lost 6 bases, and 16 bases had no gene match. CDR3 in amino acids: CASSQNILSGTGNYGYTF. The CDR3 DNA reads TGTGCCAGCAGCCAGAATATACTGTCCGGGACAGGGAACTATGGCTACACCTTC.

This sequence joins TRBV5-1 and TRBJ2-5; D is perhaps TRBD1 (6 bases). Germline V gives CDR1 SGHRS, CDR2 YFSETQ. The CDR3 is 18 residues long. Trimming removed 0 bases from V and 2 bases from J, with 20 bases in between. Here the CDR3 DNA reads TGCGCCAGCAGCTTGGGGGTCAGGGGAAGGTCGGAGCAAGAGACCCAGTACTTC. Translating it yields CASSLGVRGRSEQETQYF.

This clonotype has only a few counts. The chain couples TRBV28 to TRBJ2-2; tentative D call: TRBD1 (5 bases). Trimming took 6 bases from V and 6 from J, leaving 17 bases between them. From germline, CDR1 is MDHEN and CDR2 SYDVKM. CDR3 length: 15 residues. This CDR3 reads CASSPTPRVSGELFF. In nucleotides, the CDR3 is TGTGCCAGCAGCCCCACCCCCAGGGTCTCCGGGGAGCTGTTTTTT. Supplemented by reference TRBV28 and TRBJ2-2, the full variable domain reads DVKVTQSSRYLVKRTGEKVFLECVQDMDHENMFWYRQDPGLGLRLIYFSYDVKMKEKGDIPEGYSVSREKKERFSLILESASTNQTSMYLCASSPTPRVSGELFFGEGSRLTVL.

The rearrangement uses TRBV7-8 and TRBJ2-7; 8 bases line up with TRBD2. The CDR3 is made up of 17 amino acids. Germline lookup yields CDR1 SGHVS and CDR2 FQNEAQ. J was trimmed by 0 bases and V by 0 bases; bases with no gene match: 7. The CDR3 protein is CASSLALAGPVSYEQYF. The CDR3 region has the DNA TGTGCCAGCAGCTTAGCGCTAGCGGGTCCAGTCTCCTACGAGCAGTACTTC. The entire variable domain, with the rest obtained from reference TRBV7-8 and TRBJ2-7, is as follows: GAGVSQSPRYKVAKRGQDVALRCDPISGHVSLFWYQQALGQGPEFLTYFQNEAQLDKSGLPSDRFFAERPEGSVSTLKIQRTQQEDSAVYLCASSLALAGPVSYEQYFGPGTRLTVT.

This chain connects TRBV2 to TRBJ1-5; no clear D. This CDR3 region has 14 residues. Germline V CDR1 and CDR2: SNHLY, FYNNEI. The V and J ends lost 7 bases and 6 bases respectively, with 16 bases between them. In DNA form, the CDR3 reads TGTGCCAGCAATGACCAGTCATGGGGTCAGCCCCAGCATTTT. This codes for CASNDQSWGQPQHF.

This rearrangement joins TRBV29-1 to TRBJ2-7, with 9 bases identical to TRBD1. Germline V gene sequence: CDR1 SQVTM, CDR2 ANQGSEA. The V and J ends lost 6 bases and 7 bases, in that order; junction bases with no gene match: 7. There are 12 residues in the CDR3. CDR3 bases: TGCAGCGTCGCGGGACAGGGCAAGGAGCAGTACTTC. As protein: CSVAGQGKEQYF.

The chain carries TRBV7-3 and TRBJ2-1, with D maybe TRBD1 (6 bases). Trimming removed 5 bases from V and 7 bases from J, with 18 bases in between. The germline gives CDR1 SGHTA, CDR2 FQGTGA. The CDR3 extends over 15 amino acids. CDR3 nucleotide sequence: TGTGCCAGCAGCCCCTTTGCGGACAGATTAAATGAGCAGTTCTTC. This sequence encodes CASSPFADRLNEQFF.

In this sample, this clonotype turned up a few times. The CDR3 protein is CASSRDRGPQYF. DNA of the CDR3: TGTGCCAGCAGCCGCGACAGGGGTCCTCAGTACTTC. V and J are TRBV11-2 and TRBJ2-7; the match to TRBD1 covers 8 bases. Germline V gene lookup returns CDR1 SGHAT and CDR2 FQNNGV. V lost 5 bases, J lost 10 bases, and 7 bases stayed unmatched. The CDR3 sequence is 12 residues long. Together with reference TRBV11-2 and TRBJ2-7, the CDR3 gives the full variable domain: EAGVAQSPRYKIIEKRQSVAFWCNPISGHATLYWYQQILGQGPKLLIQFQNNGVVDDSQLPKDRFSAERLKGVDSTLKIQPAKLEDSAVYLCASSRDRGPQYFGPGTRLTVT.

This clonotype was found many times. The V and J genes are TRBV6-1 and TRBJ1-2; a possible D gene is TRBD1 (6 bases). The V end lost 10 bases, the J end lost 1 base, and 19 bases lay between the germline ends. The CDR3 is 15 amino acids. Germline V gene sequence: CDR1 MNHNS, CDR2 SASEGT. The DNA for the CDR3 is TGTGCCACCAAGACCCGGGACACCCGTAACTATGGCTACACCTTC. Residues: CATKTRDTRNYGYTF.

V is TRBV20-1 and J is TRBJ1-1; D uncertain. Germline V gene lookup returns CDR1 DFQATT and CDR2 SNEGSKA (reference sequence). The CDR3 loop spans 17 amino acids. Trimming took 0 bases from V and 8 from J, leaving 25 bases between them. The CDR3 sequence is CSARDILSNAFLPEAFF. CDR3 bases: TGCAGTGCTAGAGATATATTATCGAACGCGTTTTTGCCAGAAGCTTTCTTT.

CDR3 bases: TGTGCCAGCTCACCAAGGGACAGGGGTCGGGAGACCCAGTACTTC. This codes for CASSPRDRGRETQYF. V is TRBV18 and J is TRBJ2-5; TRBD1 aligns across 10 bases. Trimming took 2 bases from V and 5 from J; bases not matched to a gene: 5. Looked up from germline, CDR1 is KGHSH and CDR2 is LQKENI. The CDR3 is made up of 15 amino acids.